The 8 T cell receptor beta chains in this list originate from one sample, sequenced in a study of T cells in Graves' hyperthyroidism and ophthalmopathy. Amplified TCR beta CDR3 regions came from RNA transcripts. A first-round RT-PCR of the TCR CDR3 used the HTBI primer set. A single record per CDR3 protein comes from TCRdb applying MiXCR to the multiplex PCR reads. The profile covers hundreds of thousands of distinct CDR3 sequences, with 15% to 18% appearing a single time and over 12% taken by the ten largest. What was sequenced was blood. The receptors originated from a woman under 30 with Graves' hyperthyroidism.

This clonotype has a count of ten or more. This CDR3 reads CASSQEPKDLAEQFF. The CDR3 DNA sequence: TGTGCCAGCAGCCAAGAACCTAAAGACCTTGCTGAGCAGTTCTTC. V and J are TRBV3-1 and TRBJ2-1; D is unresolved. Germline assignment: CDR1 LGHDT and CDR2 YNNKEL (reference sequence). V gave up 0 bases and J gave up 9 bases, with 15 bases separating them. The CDR3 totals 15 residues.

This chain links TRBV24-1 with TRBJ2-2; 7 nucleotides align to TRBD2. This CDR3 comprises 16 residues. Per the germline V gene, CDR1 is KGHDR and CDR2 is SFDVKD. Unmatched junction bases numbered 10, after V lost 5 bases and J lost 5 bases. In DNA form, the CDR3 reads TGTGCCACCAGTGGAATCGGCGGGAGTTTAACCGGGGAGCTGTTTTTT. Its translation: CATSGIGGSLTGELFF.

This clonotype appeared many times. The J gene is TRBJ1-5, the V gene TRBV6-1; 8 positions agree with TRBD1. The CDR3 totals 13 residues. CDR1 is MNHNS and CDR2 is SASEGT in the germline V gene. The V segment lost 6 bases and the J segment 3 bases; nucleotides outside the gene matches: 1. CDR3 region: CASRGQANQPQHF. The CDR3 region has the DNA TGTGCCAGCAGGGGACAGGCCAATCAGCCCCAGCATTTT.

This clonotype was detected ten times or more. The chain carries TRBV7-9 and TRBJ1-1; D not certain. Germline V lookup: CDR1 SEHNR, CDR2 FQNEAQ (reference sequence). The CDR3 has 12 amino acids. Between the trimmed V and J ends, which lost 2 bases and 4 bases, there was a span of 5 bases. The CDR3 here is CASSLYGTEAFF. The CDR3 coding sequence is TGTGCCAGCAGCTTATATGGCACTGAAGCTTTCTTT.

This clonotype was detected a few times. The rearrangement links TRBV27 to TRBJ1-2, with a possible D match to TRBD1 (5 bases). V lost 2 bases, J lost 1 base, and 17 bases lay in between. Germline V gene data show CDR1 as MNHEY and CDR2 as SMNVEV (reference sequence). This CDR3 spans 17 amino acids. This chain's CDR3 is CASSLRGEVVGNYGYTF. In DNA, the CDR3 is TGTGCCAGCAGTTTACGGGGGGAAGTCGTGGGTAACTATGGCTACACCTTC.

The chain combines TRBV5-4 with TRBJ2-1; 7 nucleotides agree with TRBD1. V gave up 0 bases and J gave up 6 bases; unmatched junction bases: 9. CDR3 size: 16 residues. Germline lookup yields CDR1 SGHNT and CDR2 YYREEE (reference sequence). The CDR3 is CASSLGGRQGRNEQFF. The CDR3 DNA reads TGTGCCAGCAGCTTGGGGGGTAGACAGGGTCGCAATGAGCAGTTCTTC.

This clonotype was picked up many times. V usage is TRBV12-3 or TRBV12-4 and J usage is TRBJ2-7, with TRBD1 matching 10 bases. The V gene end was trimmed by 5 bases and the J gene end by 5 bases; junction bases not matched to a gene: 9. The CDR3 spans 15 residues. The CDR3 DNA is TGTGCCAGCAGTCCTGTGGGGACAGGGGATAACGAGCAGTACTTC. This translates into CASSPVGTGDNEQYF.

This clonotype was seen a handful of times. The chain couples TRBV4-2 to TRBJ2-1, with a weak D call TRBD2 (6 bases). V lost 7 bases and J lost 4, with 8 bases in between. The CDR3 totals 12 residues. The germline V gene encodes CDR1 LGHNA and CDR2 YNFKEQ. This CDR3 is CASNGGYNEQFF. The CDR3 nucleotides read TGTGCCAGCAACGGGGGTTACAATGAGCAGTTCTTC.